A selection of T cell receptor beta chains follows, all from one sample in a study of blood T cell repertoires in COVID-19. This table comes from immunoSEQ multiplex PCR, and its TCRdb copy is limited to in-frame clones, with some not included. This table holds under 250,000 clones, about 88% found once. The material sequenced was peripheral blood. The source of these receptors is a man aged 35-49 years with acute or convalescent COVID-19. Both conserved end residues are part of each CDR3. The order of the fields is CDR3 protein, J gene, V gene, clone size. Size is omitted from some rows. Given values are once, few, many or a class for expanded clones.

CASSYGTVMNTEAFF TRBJ1-1 TRBV6-2/TRBV6-3 -
CASSLWGTGGKYEQFF TRBJ2-1 TRBV7-2 few
CASSQEQLIWDTQYF TRBJ2-3 TRBV4-3 once
CASTTTALNTEAFF TRBJ1-1 TRBV19 -
CASSPSGLRVDTQYF TRBJ2-3 TRBV2 -
CAISEGQGKETQYF TRBJ2-5 TRBV10-3 -
CASRGTPPNSPLHF TRBJ1-6 TRBV5-1 -
CASRLDPGLDTGELFF TRBJ2-2 TRBV12-2 -
CASTWARGVYEQYF TRBJ2-7 TRBV18 -
CASSPQGVGTEAFF TRBJ1-1 TRBV7-9 -
CATSKTTGTASYNEQFF TRBJ2-1 TRBV24-1 -
CAWSELQGAYGYTF TRBJ1-2 TRBV30 -
CASSQATRRRELFF TRBJ2-2 TRBV4-1 -
CASSMNWGRGSYNEQFF TRBJ2-1 TRBV19 -
CASSIGEGTYNEQFF TRBJ2-1 TRBV19 -
CASSGNDRGHEKLFF TRBJ1-4 TRBV7-9 -
CAWSSAPWRTEAFF TRBJ1-1 TRBV30 -
CASSFASGGNNEQFF TRBJ2-1 TRBV7-2 -
CASSLEGQGAYEQYF TRBJ2-7 TRBV7-9 -
CASSPSLQTLRSNTEAFF TRBJ1-1 TRBV18 -
CASGPGEQYF TRBJ2-7 TRBV27 -
CASSPQGTGATGELFF TRBJ2-2 TRBV18 -
CASSLSANQPQHF TRBJ1-5 TRBV27 -
CASSPWTGGDTGELFF TRBJ2-2 TRBV28 -
CATMGAANTEAFF TRBJ1-1 TRBV27 once
CASRVNPNFYEQYF TRBJ2-7 TRBV28 -